Below, 13 T cell receptor beta chains from the same sample are listed, as sequenced in a study of lymphopenia after photon versus proton radiotherapy. Sequencing was performed with immunoSEQ multiplex PCR; in TCRdb, only in-frame clones are kept and a portion is missing. Of around 22,000 clones in the sample, about 80% were seen once. The specimen was peripheral blood, collected from a patient treated with photon-based radiotherapy. The source of these receptors is a man aged 35-49 years with gastric cancer.

V is TRBV7-2 and J is TRBJ1-1; 7 nucleotides agree with TRBD1. J gave up 4 bases and V 5 bases, and 7 bases lay outside the gene matches. This CDR3 is 14 amino acids long. Germline CDR1 reads SGHTA; CDR2 reads FQGNSA. The CDR3 DNA reads TGTGCCAGCAGCACAGGGACAGCCGGCACTGAAGCTTTCTTT. It encodes CASSTGTAGTEAFF.

The chain is built from TRBV10-3 and TRBJ2-7; a possible D gene is TRBD2 (5 bases). V was trimmed by 2 bases and J by 7 bases, leaving 18 bases between them. Looked up from germline, CDR1 is ENHRY and CDR2 is SYGVKD. CDR3 length equals 15 residues. For the CDR3, the DNA is TGTGCCATCAGTGAGGATGGGGTTTCTTGGAGGGAGCAGTACTTC. Its protein product is CAISEDGVSWREQYF.

The chain recombines TRBV9 with TRBJ2-4; D ambiguous. In germline, CDR1 is SGDLS, CDR2 YYNGEE. Trimming cost V 3 bases and J 0 bases, with 16 bases left between them. There are 17 residues in the CDR3. CDR3 nucleotides: TGTGCCAGCAGCGCCTCCGGGTCGGCACGAGCCAAAAACATTCAGTACTTC. Translation gives CASSASGSARAKNIQYF.

V is TRBV27 and J is TRBJ2-7, with D possibly being TRBD1 (6 bases). This CDR3 spans 13 amino acids. Trimming stripped 6 bases from V and 0 bases from J, with 9 bases between. Germline V lookup: CDR1 MNHEY, CDR2 SMNVEV (reference sequence). The CDR3 loop is CASSRQASYEQYF. The CDR3 DNA is TGTGCCAGCAGCCGACAGGCCTCCTACGAGCAGTACTTC.

This chain connects TRBV5-1 to TRBJ1-4; D is unresolved. Between the trimmed V and J ends, which lost 4 bases and 2 bases, there was a span of 3 bases. Germline V CDR1 and CDR2: SGHRS, YFSETQ. This CDR3 comprises 12 residues. The CDR3 DNA follows: TGCGCCAGCAGCCTGACTAATGAAAAACTGTTTTTT. Translation: CASSLTNEKLFF.

V usage is TRBV7-8 and J usage is TRBJ2-5, with 7 bases identical to TRBD2. The length of the CDR3 is 12 residues. Germline V gives CDR1 SGHVS, CDR2 FQNEAQ. Here the CDR3 reads CAAAGAGETQYF. For the CDR3, the DNA is TGTGCGGCGGCCGGAGCGGGGGAGACCCAGTACTTC.

The J gene is TRBJ1-6, the V gene TRBV4-3, with a weak D call TRBD1 (6 bases). CDR1 LGHNA and CDR2 YSLEER come from the germline V gene. V was pared by 1 base and J by 7 bases, with 14 bases between. This CDR3 spans 16 amino acids. CDR3 loop: CASSQALRQENSPLHF. The CDR3 nucleotides read TGCGCCAGCAGCCAAGCTCTCCGACAGGAAAATTCACCCCTCCACTTT.

A single count supports this clone. The chain links TRBV7-5 to TRBJ1-4. TRBV7-5 is noted as a pseudogene. The CDR3 consists of 11 residues. In DNA form, the CDR3 reads TGTGTCAGAAGCTTAGGTGAAAAACTGTTTTTT. This gives the protein CVRSLGEKLFF.

This chain connects TRBV7-2 to TRBJ2-3; 11 bases agree with TRBD1. The trim removed 2 bases at V and 4 bases at J, leaving 2 bases unmatched. This CDR3 comprises 15 residues. Germline CDR1 and CDR2: SGHTA and FQGNSA. The CDR3 coding sequence is TGTGCCAGCAGCTTACTGGGACAGGGGGCAGATACGCAGTATTTT. Its protein is CASSLLGQGADTQYF.

This clone was recorded a few times. V is TRBV4-2 and J is TRBJ2-1; TRBD2 matches 11 bases. This CDR3 spans 14 amino acids. Unmatched junction bases numbered 7, after V lost 6 bases and J lost 9 bases. Per germline, CDR1 LGHNA and CDR2 YNFKEQ. In DNA, the CDR3 is TGTGCCAGCAGACTGGGGCTAGCGGGGGGTGAGCAGTTCTTC. Encoded protein: CASRLGLAGGEQFF.

The chain recombines TRBV11-2 with TRBJ1-4; 7 bases are a match to TRBD1. V gave up 0 bases and J gave up 6 bases; unmatched junction bases: 4. Germline V lookup: CDR1 SGHAT, CDR2 FQNNGV. The CDR3 covers 15 residues. The CDR3 nucleotides read TGTGCCAGCAGCTTAGAGGCAGGGGGTGATGAAAAACTGTTTTTT. Translating gives CASSLEAGGDEKLFF.

This chain links TRBV6-4 with TRBJ2-2, with a possible D match to TRBD2 (5 bases). CDR1 and CDR2 from the germline V gene are MRHNA and SNTAGT. There are 13 residues in the CDR3. Deletions cut 5 bases from V and 1 base from J, with 5 bases between. The CDR3 loop reads CASSRGNTGELFF. CDR3 DNA sequence: TGTGCCAGCAGTCGGGGGAACACCGGGGAGCTGTTTTTT.

This chain joins TRBV4-3 and TRBJ1-2; D perhaps matches TRBD1 (5 bases). The CDR3 runs 14 residues. Trimming took off 1 base at V and 1 base at J, with 7 bases between the two ends. The germline gives CDR1 LGHNA, CDR2 YSLEER. In DNA form, the CDR3 reads TGCGCCAGCAGCCAAGGGGACGGTAACTATGGCTACACCTTC. Translation gives CASSQGDGNYGYTF.